One sample yielded the 32 T cell receptor beta chains listed below, sequenced in a study of T cells in narcolepsy. The assay was immunoSEQ multiplex PCR, and TCRdb's table has in-frame clones only and misses some. The sample includes over 25,000 clones, about 89% of them seen just once. Material for sequencing was CD45RA- memory CD4+ T cells from PBMCs. These receptors all stem from a human donor with narcolepsy.

This chain uses TRBV2 with TRBJ2-3; weak D call: TRBD1 (5 bases). The V end was cut by 2 bases, the J end by 2 bases, with 14 bases between. The germline V gene has CDR1 SNHLY and CDR2 FYNNEI. The CDR3 length is 16 residues. The DNA for the CDR3 is TGTGCCAGCAGTGAAATGGACATTAGGTACACAGATACGCAGTATTTT. Its protein product is CASSEMDIRYTDTQYF. Supplemented by reference TRBV2 and TRBJ2-3, the full variable domain reads EPEVTQTPSHQVTQMGQEVILRCVPISNHLYFYWYRQILGQKVEFLVSFYNNEISEKSEIFDDQFSVERPDGSNFTLKIRSTKLEDSAMYFCASSEMDIRYTDTQYFGPGTRLTVL.

The V gene is TRBV19, the J gene TRBJ1-2; D is unresolved. The CDR3 is made up of 15 amino acids. From germline, CDR1 is LNHDA and CDR2 SQIVND (reference sequence). V lost 5 bases and J 1 base, leaving 14 bases between the germline ends. CDR3 nucleotide sequence: TGTGCCAGTAGTTATAGAAATCCCGGTAACTATGGCTACACCTTC. It codes for CASSYRNPGNYGYTF.

The V call is TRBV19, the J call TRBJ2-7; the D is unclear. The CDR3 consists of 13 residues. Germline loops: CDR1 LNHDA, CDR2 SQIVND (reference sequence). Trimming removed 3 bases from V and 5 bases from J, with 11 bases in between. The CDR3 region has the DNA TGTGCCAGTAGTATTAGGGTCCTTGACGAGCAGTACTTC. This encodes CASSIRVLDEQYF.

This chain links TRBV5-5 with TRBJ1-4, with D tentatively TRBD1 (5 bases). Germline V gives CDR1 SGHKS, CDR2 YYEKEE (reference sequence). The CDR3 is 14 residues long. V gave up 5 bases and J gave up 4 bases, with 12 bases separating them. The CDR3 DNA follows: TGTGCCAGCAGTCGGGACTTCGGTAATGAAAAACTGTTTTTT. Translated, it gives CASSRDFGNEKLFF.

The CDR3 is CASSSGQGASYEQYF. CDR3 bases: TGCGCCAGCAGCTCGGGACAGGGGGCCTCCTACGAGCAGTACTTC. J is TRBJ2-7 and V is TRBV5-1, with 12 bases matching TRBD1. Germline-derived CDR1 and CDR2 are SGHRS and YFSETQ. The CDR3 is made up of 15 amino acids. V lost 3 bases, J lost 0 bases, and 1 base stayed unmatched.

The chain has TRBV7-8 and TRBJ1-6, with no clear D. The germline gives CDR1 SGHVS, CDR2 FQNEAQ. The CDR3 loop spans 15 amino acids. Trimming took 5 bases from V and 8 from J, leaving 16 bases between them. Written as DNA, the CDR3 is TGTGCCAGCAGCCCGCTAACGGGGATTGATTCACCCCTCCACTTT. As protein: CASSPLTGIDSPLHF. The complete variable domain, with remaining parts taken from reference TRBV7-8 and TRBJ1-6, reads GAGVSQSPRYKVAKRGQDVALRCDPISGHVSLFWYQQALGQGPEFLTYFQNEAQLDKSGLPSDRFFAERPEGSVSTLKIQRTQQEDSAVYLCASSPLTGIDSPLHFGNGTRLTVT.

This sequence joins TRBV5-1 and TRBJ2-2, with D possibly being TRBD1 (6 bases). CDR1 and CDR2 (germline): SGHRS, YFSETQ. Trimming cost V 2 bases and J 2 bases, with 10 bases left between them. CDR3 size: 15 residues. This CDR3 reads CASSLTGTNTGELFF. The DNA for the CDR3 is TGCGCCAGCAGCTTAACAGGGACAAACACCGGGGAGCTGTTTTTT.

The rearrangement joins TRBV19 to TRBJ1-4; no firm D call. V lost 1 base and J 7 bases, leaving 7 bases between the germline ends. The CDR3 runs to 13 residues. The V gene's germline CDR1 is LNHDA and CDR2 SQIVND (reference sequence). CDR3 region: CASSIVRLEKLFF. The CDR3 DNA is TGTGCCAGTAGTATAGTTCGCCTTGAAAAACTGTTTTTT.

The chain employs TRBV4-1 and TRBJ1-2, with D hard to call. The V gene's germline CDR1 is MGHRA and CDR2 YSYEKL. Trimming removed 0 bases at V and 1 base at J, with 9 bases between. CDR3 size: 15 residues. The CDR3 nucleotides are TGCGCCAGCAGCCAAGATATAACCGGTAACTATGGCTACACCTTC. Protein: CASSQDITGNYGYTF.

The chain has TRBV5-6 and TRBJ1-3, with a tentative D call TRBD1 (6 bases). V gave up 1 base and J gave up 4 bases, with 15 bases separating them. This CDR3 spans 16 amino acids. Per germline, CDR1 SGHDT and CDR2 YYEEEE. CDR3 region: CASSLTGTPGGNTIYF. For the CDR3, the DNA is TGTGCCAGCAGCTTGACCGGGACACCGGGCGGAAACACCATATATTTT.

This chain connects TRBV6-5 to TRBJ1-6; the match to TRBD1 covers 8 bases. CDR1 MNHEY and CDR2 SVGAGI come from the germline V gene. The CDR3 spans 12 residues. Trimming took 8 bases from V and 12 from J; bases not matched to a gene: 6. The CDR3 loop is CASGDRTGPLHF. CDR3 nucleotide sequence: TGTGCCAGCGGGGACAGGACGGGACCCCTCCACTTT.

CDR3 nucleotides: TGTGCCAGCAGCGAGCTCGGCAGGGGAGAGGGGAATGAAAAACTGTTTTTT. Amino acids: CASSELGRGEGNEKLFF. V gene TRBV5-8 combines with J gene TRBJ1-4, with a possible D match to TRBD1 (6 bases). CDR3 length: 17 amino acids. The germline V gene has CDR1 SGHTS and CDR2 YDEGEE. V lost 4 bases to trimming and J lost 5 bases, with 21 bases between them. Together with reference TRBV5-8 and TRBJ1-4, the CDR3 gives the full variable domain: EAGVTQSPTHLIKTRGQQATLRCSPISGHTSVYWYQQALGLGLQFLLWYDEGEERNRGNFPPRFSGRQFPNYSSELNVNALELEDSALYLCASSELGRGEGNEKLFFGSGTQLSVL.

This chain connects TRBV6-1 to TRBJ1-1; 8 bases align to TRBD1. Germline assignment: CDR1 MNHNS and CDR2 SASEGT. The CDR3 sequence is 15 residues long. The junction had 8 bases not matched to a gene; V was cut back by 5 bases and J by 3 bases. The CDR3 region is CASSTLTGGYTEAFF. The CDR3 nucleotides are TGTGCCAGCAGTACCCTAACAGGGGGGTACACTGAAGCTTTCTTT.

The V call is TRBV6-1, the J call TRBJ1-1, with TRBD1 as a possible D gene (5 bases). CDR3 length: 13 amino acids. Germline values: CDR1 MNHNS, CDR2 SASEGT. CDR3 loop: CAGALIMNTEAFF. CDR3 sequence (DNA): TGTGCTGGGGCGCTGATCATGAACACTGAAGCTTTCTTT.

V and J are TRBV5-5 and TRBJ2-3; 8 bases are shared with TRBD1. CDR1 SGHKS and CDR2 YYEKEE come from the germline V gene (reference sequence). This CDR3 contains 17 residues. Losses at the gene ends were 5 bases for V and 5 bases for J; bases not matched to a gene: 16. In nucleotides, the CDR3 is TGTGCCAGCAGAAAAACGATCAGCAGGGGGCTCGGAGATACGCAGTATTTT. Its protein is CASRKTISRGLGDTQYF.

The chain recombines TRBV18 with TRBJ2-1; 11 positions match TRBD2. CDR1 and CDR2 from the germline V gene are KGHSH and LQKENI. This CDR3 is 17 amino acids long. The V and J ends lost 3 bases and 7 bases, in that order; junction bases with no gene match: 11. CDR3 in amino acids: CASSPFLTSGGGNEQFF. DNA of the CDR3: TGTGCCAGCTCACCCTTTCTCACTAGCGGGGGAGGTAATGAGCAGTTCTTC. Based on the CDR3 plus reference TRBV18 and TRBJ2-1, the full variable domain is NAGVMQNPRHLVRRRGQEARLRCSPMKGHSHVYWYRQLPEEGLKFMVYLQKENIIDESGMPKERFSAEFPKEGPSILRIQQVVRGDSAAYFCASSPFLTSGGGNEQFFGPGTRLTVL.

V is TRBV6-1 and J is TRBJ1-2; 10 bases fit TRBD1. CDR1 is MNHNS, CDR2 SASEGT, per germline. The CDR3 length is 14 residues. The V and J ends lost 3 bases and 8 bases, in that order; junction bases with no gene match: 6. The CDR3 is CASSEGQGISGYTF. The CDR3 DNA reads TGTGCCAGCAGTGAGGGACAGGGGATTAGCGGCTACACCTTC.

J is TRBJ2-1 and V is TRBV2; D unclear. The CDR3 consists of 11 residues. Germline loops: CDR1 SNHLY, CDR2 FYNNEI. Trimming cost V 7 bases and J 4 bases, with 5 bases left between them. The CDR3: CASTDYNEQFF. CDR3 DNA: TGTGCCAGCACGGATTACAATGAGCAGTTCTTC.

V and J are TRBV6-5 and TRBJ1-6; D is unresolved. The CDR3 runs 14 residues. The V and J ends lost 4 bases and 7 bases respectively, with 11 bases between them. Germline CDR1 and CDR2: MNHEY and SVGAGI. CDR3 nucleotide sequence: TGTGCCAGCAGTTGGGAGACGGGGAATTCACCCCTCCACTTT. This translates into CASSWETGNSPLHF.

The J gene is TRBJ2-1, the V gene TRBV6-6, with D perhaps assigned TRBD1 or TRBD2 (7 bases each). V lost 5 bases, J lost 8 bases, and 19 bases lay in between. CDR1 MNHNY and CDR2 SVGAGI come from the germline V gene (reference sequence). This CDR3 has 15 residues. DNA for the CDR3: TGTGCCAGCAGTCCCCGGGGAGGGGGCGCCGATGAGCAGTTCTTC. This codes for CASSPRGGGADEQFF.

The chain recombines TRBV2 with TRBJ1-3; D not resolved. V lost 1 base to trimming and J lost 0 bases, with 4 bases between them. The germline V gene has CDR1 SNHLY and CDR2 FYNNEI. This CDR3 contains 14 residues. In DNA form, the CDR3 reads TGTGCCAGCAGTGAAGATTACTCTGGAAACACCATATATTTT. Protein sequence: CASSEDYSGNTIYF.

V gene TRBV5-5 combines with J gene TRBJ1-2; D is possibly TRBD1 (5 bases). Germline V lookup: CDR1 SGHKS, CDR2 YYEKEE (reference sequence). The V end was cut by 0 bases, the J end by 5 bases, with 8 bases between. The CDR3 spans 13 residues. CDR3 in DNA: TGTGCCAGCAGCTTGGACAGGTTTTATGGCTACACCTTC. This gives the protein CASSLDRFYGYTF.

This chain joins TRBV18 and TRBJ1-2; D unclear. This CDR3 is 13 amino acids long. Germline values: CDR1 KGHSH, CDR2 LQKENI. V was cut by 3 bases and J by 8 bases, with 13 bases left in between. CDR3 sequence reads: CASSPVQQYGYTF. The CDR3 DNA follows: TGTGCCAGCTCACCCGTCCAACAGTACGGCTACACCTTC.

This chain uses TRBV6-6 with TRBJ1-3; D call uncertain. Trimming removed 5 bases at V and 0 bases at J, with 14 bases between. The CDR3 contains 16 residues. Germline assignment: CDR1 MNHNY and CDR2 SVGAGI (reference sequence). The CDR3 loop is CASSQTPRSSGNTIYF. The CDR3 DNA is TGTGCCAGCAGTCAAACCCCCAGGAGCTCTGGAAACACCATATATTTT.

The chain joins TRBV10-3 to TRBJ2-3; 10 nucleotides agree with TRBD2. V lost 2 bases, J lost 3 bases, and 5 bases stayed unmatched. This CDR3 is 16 amino acids long. Per the germline V gene, CDR1 is ENHRY and CDR2 is SYGVKD. The CDR3 loop reads CAISETSGEITDTQYF. The CDR3 DNA reads as TGTGCCATCAGTGAGACTAGCGGGGAAATAACAGATACGCAGTATTTT.

The CDR3: CASSLEQGQGSGGYTF. In nucleotides, the CDR3 is TGTGCCAGCAGCTTGGAGCAGGGCCAGGGGTCGGGGGGCTACACCTTC. The V and J genes are TRBV5-4 and TRBJ1-2; perhaps TRBD1 as D (6 bases). The V end lost 0 bases, the J end lost 8 bases, and 20 bases lay between the germline ends. The CDR3 is made up of 16 amino acids. Per the germline V gene, CDR1 is SGHNT and CDR2 is YYREEE (reference sequence).

The chain carries TRBV4-1 and TRBJ2-7; D not certain. This CDR3 spans 14 amino acids. Trimming stripped 0 bases from V and 6 bases from J, with 12 bases between. CDR1 is MGHRA, CDR2 YSYEKL, per germline. In nucleotides, the CDR3 is TGCGCCAGCAGCCAAGAAGCTTTCCGCTCCGAGCAGTACGTC. This codes for CASSQEAFRSEQYV.

The chain carries TRBV27 and TRBJ2-3, with D uncertain. Germline V gene data show CDR1 as MNHEY and CDR2 as SMNVEV (reference sequence). V was shortened by 5 bases and J by 2 bases, with 5 bases between the two germline ends. This CDR3 has 12 amino acids. The CDR3 DNA reads as TGTGCCAGCAGTGAGGACACAGATACGCAGTATTTT. Residues: CASSEDTDTQYF.

The rearrangement uses TRBV21-1 and TRBJ2-7. TRBV21-1 is a known pseudogene. The CDR3 consists of 15 residues. CDR3 coding DNA: TGTGCCAGCAGCAAAGGGGTCCCCTCATCTGGGGAGCAGTACTTC. Its translation is CASSKGVPSSGEQYF.

V usage is TRBV6-1 and J usage is TRBJ1-1, with TRBD1 identical over 7 bases. The CDR3 is 13 residues long. V shed 7 bases and J 10 bases; nucleotides not matched to a gene: 12. CDR1 and CDR2 from the germline V gene are MNHNS and SASEGT. The CDR3, as DNA: TGTGCCAGCACTCCGACAGGGCTAGATGTAGCTTTCTTT. Translated, it gives CASTPTGLDVAFF.

The chain joins TRBV7-6 to TRBJ2-3; either TRBD1 or TRBD2 may supply D (5 bases each). The V end lost 5 bases, the J end lost 2 bases, and 14 bases lay between the germline ends. Germline V lookup: CDR1 SGHVS, CDR2 FNYEAQ. The CDR3 has 15 amino acids. The CDR3 loop reads CASSQTGLPTDTQYF. In DNA form, the CDR3 reads TGTGCCAGCAGCCAAACGGGGCTACCCACAGATACGCAGTATTTT.

The J gene is TRBJ2-2, the V gene TRBV5-6; D perhaps matches TRBD1 (5 bases). The CDR3 contains 14 residues. Germline V gene lookup returns CDR1 SGHDT and CDR2 YYEEEE. With 4 bases removed from V and 7 bases from J, the gap between germline ends came to 14 bases. The CDR3 bases are TGTGCCAGCAGCCCCGGCAGGGCCGGCGGGGAGCTGTTTTTT. Residues: CASSPGRAGGELFF.